The T cell receptor beta chain described here comes from a study of a mutant IDH1 vaccine in newly diagnosed glioma. Looking at the study overall: Vaccination followed radiotherapy alone by 4-6 weeks, or accompanied temozolomide cycles.

Time point noted: week 35, safety follow-up. Vaccine doses each comprised 300 ug of mutant IDH1 20-mer peptide, with topical imiquimod. General study points: The occurrence of vaccine-induced immune responses was seen in 90% to 95% of patients. Pseudoprogression apparently tracked independently of changes in top peripheral T cell clonotypes.

The method was immunoSEQ multiplex PCR; TCRdb's version includes in-frame clones alone and lacks a portion of them. The sample lists approximately 43,000 clones; 75% to 90% were seen once. Germline lookup yields CDR1 MNHNS and CDR2 SASEGT. V trimming: 6 bases; J trimming: 4 bases; junction bases outside the gene matches: 10. The length of the CDR3 is 15 residues. As concerns this clone: Its antigen is undetermined.

This rearrangement joins TRBV6-1 to TRBJ2-5, with 8 bases matching TRBD2. This specimen was PBMCs, taken from a glioma patient whose treatment included an IDH1 peptide vaccine. This TCR derives from a man in his forties or fifties with glioma. The CDR3 sequence is CASSQAGGGGETQYF. The CDR3 DNA follows: TGTGCCAGCAGCCAGGCGGGGGGAGGTGGAGAGACCCAGTACTTC.